These 26 T cell receptor beta chains were sequenced from one sample in a study of blood T cells in healthy people across ages (dated by TCRdb to 2013 to 2016). Preparation of the library involved 5' RACE. Instrument used: Illumina HiSeq 2500. A second PCR of roughly 6 to 12 cycles was run with a J-beta primer mix and a sample-barcoded 5' primer. The raw public reads went through TCRdb reprocessing: fastp at Q25, MiXCR clone calling, in-frame beta chains kept. One record per CDR3 amino acid sequence lists the most common genes and DNA. The sample has about 590,000 distinct CDR3 sequences on record, roughly 30% of them singletons. The top ten clonotypes cover 15% to 17% of the sample. The sample taken for sequencing was blood. The source is a woman of 80 years or more in good health.

This clonotype came up a few times. A much larger clone is a single base away; this may be a read error. The chain uses TRBV4-3 and TRBJ1-2; no clear D. Looked up from germline, CDR1 is LGHNA and CDR2 is YSLEER. V lost 0 bases, J lost 7 bases, and 15 bases lay in between. The CDR3 length is 15 residues. The CDR3 coding sequence is TGCGCCAGCAGCCAAGAACGGACGGCCGTCTGTGGCTACACCTTC. Translating gives CASSQERTAVCGYTF.

As concerns this clonotype: A much larger clone lies one base from this, so it may be a read error. The CDR3 coding sequence is TGTGCCGGCAGCCTGGGGCAGGGCGATACCTACAATGAGCAGTTCTTC. Translation gives CAGSLGQGDTYNEQFF. The V and J genes are TRBV3-1 and TRBJ2-1, with a weak D call TRBD1 (5 bases). Germline-derived CDR1 and CDR2 are LGHDT and YNNKEL (reference sequence). The length of the CDR3 is 16 residues.

With regard to this clonotype: A much larger clone sits a single nucleotide away, making a read error possible. This chain links TRBV5-1 with TRBJ2-3, with TRBD2 identical over 11 bases. Germline V CDR1 and CDR2: SGHRS, YFSETQ. The CDR3 is 17 amino acids. V dropped 2 bases and J dropped 0; count of bases not matched to a gene: 5. The CDR3 nucleotides read TGCGCCAGCAGCTTAGGGACTAGCGGACGCAGCACAGATACGCAGTATTTT. This sequence encodes CASSLGTSGRSTDTQYF.

A word on this clonotype: A much larger clone lies one base from this, so it may be a read error. The chain recombines TRBV7-2 with TRBJ1-4; D unresolved. Germline CDR1 reads SGHTA; CDR2 reads FQGNSA. This CDR3 spans 15 amino acids. CDR3 bases: TGTGCCAGCAGCGCCGCACAGACAACTAATGAAAAACGGTTTTTT. Its protein product is CASSAAQTTNEKRFF.

This clonotype came up many times. J is TRBJ1-2 and V is TRBV5-1; D not certain. The CDR3 sequence is 15 residues long. The germline V gene has CDR1 SGHRS and CDR2 YFSETQ. Trimming removed 0 bases from V and 4 bases from J, with 13 bases in between. In nucleotides, the CDR3 is TGCGCCAGCAGCTTGGACGTAGGGTCCATCTATGGCTACACCTTC. Translated: CASSLDVGSIYGYTF.

As concerns this clonotype: A clone one base away is much larger, so this may be a read error. The chain joins TRBV2 to TRBJ2-7; 12 positions agree with TRBD1. The V gene end was trimmed by 10 bases and the J gene end by 7 bases; junction bases not matched to a gene: 17. The CDR3 is 16 residues long. Per germline, CDR1 SNHLY and CDR2 FYNNEI. In nucleotides, the CDR3 is TGTGCCATCAGCCCTCTCGCGGGACAGGGGGCGGGGGAGCAGTACTTC. Amino acid sequence: CAISPLAGQGAGEQYF.

In its sample, this clonotype was seen a few times. The chain carries TRBV9 and TRBJ2-3; TRBD2 matches at 10 bases. The CDR3 extends over 15 amino acids. The junction had 2 bases not matched to a gene; V was cut back by 3 bases and J by 1 base. Per germline, CDR1 SGDLS and CDR2 YYNGEE. CDR3 in DNA: TGTGCCAGCAGCGGTAGCGGGGGGCGCACAGATACGCAGTATTTT. It codes for CASSGSGGRTDTQYF.

This clonotype was counted many times. The chain joins TRBV10-3 to TRBJ1-6; D unclear. Trimming removed 6 bases at V and 4 bases at J, with 16 bases between. Germline assignment: CDR1 ENHRY and CDR2 SYGVKD. The CDR3 contains 16 residues. CDR3 nucleotides: TGTGCCATCAGACCCTCGGCGGGGAATTATAATTCACCCCTCCACTTT. This translates into CAIRPSAGNYNSPLHF.

This clonotype occurred a few times. This sequence joins TRBV7-9 and TRBJ1-1; TRBD1 agrees at 7 bases. CDR1 is SEHNR and CDR2 is FQNEAQ in the germline V gene (reference sequence). J lost 8 bases, V lost 1 base, and 4 bases had no gene match. The CDR3 is made up of 13 amino acids. The CDR3 protein is CASSLGVGGEAFF. The DNA for the CDR3 is TGTGCCAGCAGCTTAGGGGTAGGGGGCGAAGCTTTCTTT.

Notes on this clonotype: A clone one base away is much larger, so this may be a read error. The gene calls are TRBV20-1 and TRBJ1-5; 8 nucleotides agree with TRBD1. Germline V CDR1 and CDR2: DFQATT, SNEGSKA (reference sequence). This CDR3 region has 17 residues. CDR3 sequence: CGASPGTGGYSNQPQHF. Here the CDR3 DNA reads TGCGGTGCTAGTCCCGGGACAGGAGGTTATAGCAATCAGCCCCAGCATTTT.

On this clonotype itself: A read error may account for a junction end that differs from germline. V is TRBV7-3 and J is TRBJ1-2; 10 nucleotides align to TRBD1. Germline lookup yields CDR1 SGHTA and CDR2 FQGTGA. The CDR3 runs to 14 residues. CDR3 protein: CASSLAGTGDGFTF. The CDR3, as DNA: TGTGCCAGCAGCTTGGCCGGGACAGGGGATGGCTTCACCTTC.

The genes are TRBV7-9 and TRBJ2-1, with 9 positions matching TRBD1. CDR1 is SEHNR and CDR2 is FQNEAQ in the germline V gene (reference sequence). This CDR3 has 16 amino acids. V was clipped by 5 bases and J by 12 bases; unmatched bases: 17. CDR3 protein: CASSLGGDRVVVGQFF. The CDR3 coding sequence is TGTGCCAGCAGCCTTGGTGGGGACAGGGTTGTAGTTGGGCAGTTCTTC.

Details on this clonotype: Given a much more abundant clone one base away, this may be a read error. V usage is TRBV3-1 and J usage is TRBJ2-7, with 7 bases aligning to TRBD1. Trimming took 8 bases from V and 5 from J; bases not matched to a gene: 12. Germline V gene lookup returns CDR1 LGHDT and CDR2 YNNKEL (reference sequence). There are 14 residues in the CDR3. Here the CDR3 DNA reads TGTGCCAGCGCCTCCGGGACAGCCTGTCACGAGCAGTACTTC. Amino acid sequence: CASASGTACHEQYF.

With respect to this clonotype: A single base separates this from a much larger clone, so it may be a read error. The chain links TRBV5-1 to TRBJ1-5; no clear D gene. Germline assignment: CDR1 SGHRS and CDR2 YFSETQ. V lost 4 bases to trimming and J lost 2 bases, with 13 bases between them. CDR3 size: 15 residues. The CDR3 nucleotides read TGCGCCAGCAGCACCGAGGAAGGTGGCAATCAGCCCCAGCATTTT. Protein sequence: CASSTEEGGNQPQHF.

The V call is TRBV7-9, the J call TRBJ1-1; perhaps TRBD1 as D (5 bases). Trimming took off 5 bases at V and 8 bases at J, with 27 bases between the two ends. The CDR3 length is 17 residues. Germline V gene data show CDR1 as SEHNR and CDR2 as FQNEAQ (reference sequence). The CDR3 reads CASSTPTGGSFSTEAFF. In nucleotides, the CDR3 is TGTGCCAGCAGCACACCCACAGGCGGCTCTTTTTCTACCGAAGCTTTCTTT.

With respect to this clonotype: A read error may explain this, as a much larger clone is one base away. The V call is TRBV11-1, the J call TRBJ2-1; no firm D call. The length of the CDR3 is 10 residues. V shed 6 bases and J shed 11 bases, with 8 bases lying between them. Germline V gene sequence: CDR1 SGHAT, CDR2 FQDESV (reference sequence). The CDR3 region is CASSRGKQFF. DNA for the CDR3: TGTGCCAGCAGTCGCGGTAAGCAGTTCTTC.

This clonotype was counted many times. The chain carries TRBV29-1 and TRBJ2-1; no reliable D call. Germline CDR1 SQVTM, CDR2 ANQGSEA. Trimming removed 4 bases at V and 5 bases at J, with 6 bases between. The CDR3 length is 11 residues. CDR3 loop: CSVGRNNEQFF. The CDR3 DNA sequence: TGCAGCGTTGGAAGGAACAATGAGCAGTTCTTC.

This rearrangement joins TRBV30 to TRBJ1-5; no firm D call. Trimming took 3 bases from V and 3 from J, leaving 9 bases between them. The germline V gene encodes CDR1 GTSNPN and CDR2 SVGIG (reference sequence). The CDR3 runs 13 residues. The CDR3 loop is CAWRAWANQPQHF. The CDR3 nucleotides are TGTGCCTGGAGAGCTTGGGCCAATCAGCCCCAGCATTTT.

Concerning this clonotype: A junction end diverges from the germline sequence, so it may reflect a read error. The J gene is TRBJ1-1, the V gene TRBV6-2 or TRBV6-3, with D hard to call. Germline V lookup: CDR1 MNHEY, CDR2 SVGEGT. CDR3 length: 13 residues. The CDR3 reads CASRLPGVTGAFF. CDR3 sequence (DNA): TGTGCCAGCAGACTACCGGGAGTAACTGGAGCTTTCTTT.

This clonotype was observed a handful of times. The chain recombines TRBV5-1 with TRBJ2-2, with D uncertain. Per the germline V gene, CDR1 is SGHRS and CDR2 is YFSETQ. Trimming stripped 0 bases from V and 3 bases from J, with 6 bases between. This CDR3 is 14 amino acids long. CDR3 protein: CASSLASHTGELFF. The CDR3 nucleotides read TGCGCCAGCAGCTTGGCATCACACACCGGGGAGCTGTTTTTT. The full variable domain, in which reference TRBV5-1 and TRBJ2-2 provide the parts outside the CDR3, is KAGVTQTPRYLIKTRGQQVTLSCSPISGHRSVSWYQQTPGQGLQFLFEYFSETQRNKGNFPGRFSGRQFSNSRSEMNVSTLELGDSALYLCASSLASHTGELFFGEGSRLTVL.

This clonotype appeared many times. The CDR3: CAIGQGTNEKLFF. The CDR3 DNA sequence: TGTGCCATCGGACAGGGCACTAATGAAAAACTGTTTTTT. The chain uses TRBV10-3 and TRBJ1-4, with 8 bases that match TRBD1. The CDR3 spans 13 residues. V gave up 8 bases and J gave up 2 bases; unmatched junction bases: 1. From germline, CDR1 is ENHRY and CDR2 SYGVKD.

The chain carries TRBV24-1 and TRBJ2-5; the D is unclear. Matching the DNA end better, TRBJ2-7 makes the J call doubtful. Looked up from germline, CDR1 is KGHDR and CDR2 is SFDVKD. The CDR3 extends over 12 amino acids. CDR3 in DNA: TGTGCCAGCACTCCCTCCTTCGGCGAGCAGTACTTC. Translating gives CASTPSFGEQYF.

With respect to this clonotype: A much larger clone is a single base away; this may be a read error. The gene calls are TRBV4-2 and TRBJ1-4; TRBD1 might be the D (5 bases). This CDR3 comprises 16 residues. Germline V gene data show CDR1 as LGHNA and CDR2 as YNFKEQ. V was shortened by 7 bases and J by 0 bases, with 15 bases between the two germline ends. In DNA form, the CDR3 reads TGTGCCAGCAACCTAGGGGCAGCCTCAACTAATGAAAAACTGTTTTTT. Amino acid sequence: CASNLGAASTNEKLFF.

With respect to this clonotype: At one end, the junction sequence differs from germline, possibly due to a read error. The V gene is TRBV7-8, the J gene TRBJ1-6; the D gene is possibly TRBD1 (6 bases). The CDR3 has 14 residues. Germline-derived CDR1 and CDR2 are SGHVS and FQNEAQ. CDR3 sequence: CASSPDRYNSPPHF. In nucleotides, the CDR3 is TGTGCCAGCAGCCCGGACAGATATAATTCGCCCCCCCACTTT.

As to this clonotype: At one boundary the junction diverges from the germline segment, which might be a read error. V is TRBV7-6 and J is TRBJ1-1, with D perhaps TRBD1 (6 bases). CDR3 size: 15 residues. The germline V gene has CDR1 SGHVS and CDR2 FNYEAQ. The CDR3 coding sequence is TGTGCCGGCAGCTCAAAACAGGGAGGAGGCACTGAAGCTTTCTTT. Residues: CAGSSKQGGGTEAFF. Using reference TRBV7-6 and TRBJ1-1 for the parts outside the CDR3, the full variable domain is GAGVSQSPRYKVTKRGQDVALRCDPISGHVSLYWYRQALGQGPEFLTYFNYEAQQDKSGLPNDRFSAERPEGSISTLTIQRTEQRDSAMYRCAGSSKQGGGTEAFFGQGTRLTVV.

With respect to this clonotype: A much larger clone lies one base from this, so it may be a read error. V is TRBV5-5 and J is TRBJ2-7; D gene ambiguous. V was clipped by 1 base and J by 10 bases, with 21 bases between them. This CDR3 contains 15 residues. Per germline, CDR1 SGHKS and CDR2 YYEKEE (reference sequence). The CDR3 loop is CASSLSARRQETQYV. The CDR3 DNA reads TGTGCCAGCAGCTTGAGTGCAAGGAGACAAGAGACCCAGTACGTC.